By share of the sample, the clone carrying this T cell receptor beta chain is medium-sized. What it recognizes is unknown. Looked up from germline, CDR1 is DFQATT and CDR2 is SNEGSKA (reference sequence). The CDR3 consists of 12 residues. With V trimmed by 5 bases and J by 5 bases, 5 bases remained unmatched. The sorted Tregs were CD4+CD25+CD127-/low cells. After constant-region reverse-primer amplification, full-length variable regions underwent semi-nested PCR with Nested Universal Primer A. TCRdb processed the 5' RACE reads anew with MiXCR; each CDR3 protein has one entry. The sample lists over 45,000 distinct CDR3 sequences, approximately 26% occurring once. Notes on the study in general: Tumor memory CD4+ T cell TCR gene usage clustered with blood and lymph node memory CD4+ cells and lymph node naive CD4+ cells. Tumor-infiltrating Treg TCR alpha and beta sequences overlapped most with tumor naive CD4+ T cells, then blood naive.

Sequencing was performed on tumor-infiltrating Tregs sorted from the breast tumor. The sequence was collected from a female donor with breast cancer. V usage is TRBV20-1 and J usage is TRBJ1-1, with 7 nucleotides matching TRBD1. CDR3 residues: CSASRGWTEAFF. DNA of the CDR3: TGCAGTGCTTCCAGGGGGTGGACTGAAGCTTTCTTT.